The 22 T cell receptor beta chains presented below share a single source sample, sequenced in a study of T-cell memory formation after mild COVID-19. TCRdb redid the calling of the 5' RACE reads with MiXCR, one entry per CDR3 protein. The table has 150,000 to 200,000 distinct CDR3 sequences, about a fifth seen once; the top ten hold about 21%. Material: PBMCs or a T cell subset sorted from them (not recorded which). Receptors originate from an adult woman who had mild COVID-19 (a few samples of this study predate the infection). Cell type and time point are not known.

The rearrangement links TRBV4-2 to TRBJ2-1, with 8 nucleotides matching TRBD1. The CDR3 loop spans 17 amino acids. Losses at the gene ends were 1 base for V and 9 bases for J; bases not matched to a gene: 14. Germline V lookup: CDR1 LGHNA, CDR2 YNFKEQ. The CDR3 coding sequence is TGTGCCAGCAGCCAAGGGCTGGGACAGGTTCTAGCAATTGAGCAGTTCTTC. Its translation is CASSQGLGQVLAIEQFF.

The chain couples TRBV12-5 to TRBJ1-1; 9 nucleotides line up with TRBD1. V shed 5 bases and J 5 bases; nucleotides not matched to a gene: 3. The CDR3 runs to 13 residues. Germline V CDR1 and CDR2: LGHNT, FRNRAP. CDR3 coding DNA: TGTGCTAGTGGTACGGGGACAGGGACTGAAGCTTTCTTT. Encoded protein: CASGTGTGTEAFF.

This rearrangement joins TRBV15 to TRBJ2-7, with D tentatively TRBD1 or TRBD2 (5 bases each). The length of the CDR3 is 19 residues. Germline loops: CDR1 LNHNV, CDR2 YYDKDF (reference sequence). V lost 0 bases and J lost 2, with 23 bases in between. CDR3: CATSREGTLGPLGPYEQYF. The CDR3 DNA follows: TGTGCCACCAGCAGAGAGGGGACCCTTGGCCCCCTGGGCCCCTACGAGCAGTACTTC.

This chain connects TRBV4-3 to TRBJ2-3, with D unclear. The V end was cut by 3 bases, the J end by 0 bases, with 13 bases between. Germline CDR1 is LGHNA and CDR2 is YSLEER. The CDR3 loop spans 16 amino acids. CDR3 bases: TGCGCCAGCAGCCAGCTACCGGTTTCTAGCACAGATACGCAGTATTTT. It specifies CASSQLPVSSTDTQYF.

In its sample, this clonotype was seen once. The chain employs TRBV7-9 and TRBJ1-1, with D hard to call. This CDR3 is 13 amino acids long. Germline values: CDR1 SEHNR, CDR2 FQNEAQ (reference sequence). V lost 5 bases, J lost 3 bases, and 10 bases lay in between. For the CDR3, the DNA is TGTGCCAGCAGCAGGGTCGTGGACACTGAAGCTTTCTTT. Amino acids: CASSRVVDTEAFF. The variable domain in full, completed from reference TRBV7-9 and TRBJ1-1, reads DTGVSQNPRHKITKRGQNVTFRCDPISEHNRLYWYRQTLGQGPEFLTYFQNEAQLEKSRLLSDRFSAERPKGSFSTLEIQRTEQGDSAMYLCASSRVVDTEAFFGQGTRLTVV.

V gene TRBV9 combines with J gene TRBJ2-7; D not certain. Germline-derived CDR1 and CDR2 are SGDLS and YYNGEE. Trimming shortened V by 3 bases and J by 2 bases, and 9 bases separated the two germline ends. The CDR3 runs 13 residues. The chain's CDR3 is CASSDGQTYEQYF. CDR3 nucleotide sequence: TGTGCCAGCAGCGACGGCCAAACCTACGAGCAGTACTTC.

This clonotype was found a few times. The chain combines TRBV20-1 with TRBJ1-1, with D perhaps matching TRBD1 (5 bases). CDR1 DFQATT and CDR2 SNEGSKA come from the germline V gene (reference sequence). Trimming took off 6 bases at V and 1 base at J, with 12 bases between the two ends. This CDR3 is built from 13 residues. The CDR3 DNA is TGCAGTGCGAAGGGACTTACGAACACTGAAGCTTTCTTT. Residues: CSAKGLTNTEAFF.

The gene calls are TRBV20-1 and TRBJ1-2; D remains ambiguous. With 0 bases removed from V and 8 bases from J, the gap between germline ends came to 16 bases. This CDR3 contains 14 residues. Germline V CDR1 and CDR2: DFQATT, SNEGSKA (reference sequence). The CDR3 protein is CSAREGWESQGYTF. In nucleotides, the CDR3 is TGCAGTGCTAGAGAGGGGTGGGAGTCACAGGGCTACACCTTC.

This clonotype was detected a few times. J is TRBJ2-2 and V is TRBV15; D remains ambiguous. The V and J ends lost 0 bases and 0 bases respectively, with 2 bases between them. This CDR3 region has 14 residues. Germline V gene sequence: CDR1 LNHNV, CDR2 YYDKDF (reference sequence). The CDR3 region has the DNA TGTGCCACCAGCAGAGATTCGAACACCGGGGAGCTGTTTTTT. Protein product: CATSRDSNTGELFF.

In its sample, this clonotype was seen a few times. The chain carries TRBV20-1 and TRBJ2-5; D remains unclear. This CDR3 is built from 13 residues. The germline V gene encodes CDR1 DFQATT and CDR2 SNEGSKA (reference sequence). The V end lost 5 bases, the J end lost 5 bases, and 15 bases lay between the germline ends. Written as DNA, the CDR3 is TGCAGTGCTGAGGTTCTGTTGACGGAGACCCAGTACTTC. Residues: CSAEVLLTETQYF.

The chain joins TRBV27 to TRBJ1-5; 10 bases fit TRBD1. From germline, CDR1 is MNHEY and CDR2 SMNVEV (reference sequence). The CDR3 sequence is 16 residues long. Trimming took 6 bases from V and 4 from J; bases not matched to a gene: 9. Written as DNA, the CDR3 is TGTGCCAGCAGGTGGACAGGGGGTTTGGGTAATCAGCCCCAGCATTTT. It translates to CASRWTGGLGNQPQHF.

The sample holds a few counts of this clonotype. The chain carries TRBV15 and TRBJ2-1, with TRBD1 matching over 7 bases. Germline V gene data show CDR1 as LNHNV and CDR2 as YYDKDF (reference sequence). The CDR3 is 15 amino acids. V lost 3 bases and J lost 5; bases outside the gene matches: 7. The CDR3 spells CATSSFLTGNNEQFF. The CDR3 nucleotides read TGTGCCACCAGCAGCTTCCTGACAGGGAACAATGAGCAGTTCTTC.

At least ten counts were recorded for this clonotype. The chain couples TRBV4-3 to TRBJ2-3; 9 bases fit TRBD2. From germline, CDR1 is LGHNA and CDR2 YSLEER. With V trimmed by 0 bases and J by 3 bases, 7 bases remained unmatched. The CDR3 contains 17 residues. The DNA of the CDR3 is TGCGCCAGCAGCCAAGAGAAGGCGGGAGGGCCGACAGATACGCAGTATTTT. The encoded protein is CASSQEKAGGPTDTQYF.

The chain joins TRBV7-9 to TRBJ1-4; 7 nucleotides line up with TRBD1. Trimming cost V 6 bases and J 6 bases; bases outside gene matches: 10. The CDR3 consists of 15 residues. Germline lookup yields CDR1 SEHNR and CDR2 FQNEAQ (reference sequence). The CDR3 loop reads CASRPEGQWDEKLFF. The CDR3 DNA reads TGTGCCAGCAGACCGGAGGGACAGTGGGATGAAAAACTGTTTTTT. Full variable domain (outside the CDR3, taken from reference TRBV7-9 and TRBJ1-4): DTGVSQNPRHKITKRGQNVTFRCDPISEHNRLYWYRQTLGQGPEFLTYFQNEAQLEKSRLLSDRFSAERPKGSFSTLEIQRTEQGDSAMYLCASRPEGQWDEKLFFGSGTQLSVL.

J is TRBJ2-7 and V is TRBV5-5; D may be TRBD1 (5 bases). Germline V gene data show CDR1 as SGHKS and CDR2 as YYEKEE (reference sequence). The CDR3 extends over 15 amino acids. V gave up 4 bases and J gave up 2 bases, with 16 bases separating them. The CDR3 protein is CASSPWIDSTYEQYF. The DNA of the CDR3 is TGTGCCAGCAGCCCCTGGATCGACAGTACCTACGAGCAGTACTTC.

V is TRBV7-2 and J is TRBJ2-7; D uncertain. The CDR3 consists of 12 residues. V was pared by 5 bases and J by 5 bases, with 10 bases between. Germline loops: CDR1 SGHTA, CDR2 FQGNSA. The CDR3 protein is CASSPNLHEQYF. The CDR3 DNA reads TGTGCCAGCAGCCCTAATCTGCACGAGCAGTACTTC.

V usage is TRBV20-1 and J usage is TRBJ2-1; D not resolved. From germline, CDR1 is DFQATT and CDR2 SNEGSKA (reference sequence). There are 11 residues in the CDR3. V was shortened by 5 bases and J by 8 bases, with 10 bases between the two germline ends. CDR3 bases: TGCAGTGCTCATTGGGTCCATGAGCAGTTCTTC. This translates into CSAHWVHEQFF.

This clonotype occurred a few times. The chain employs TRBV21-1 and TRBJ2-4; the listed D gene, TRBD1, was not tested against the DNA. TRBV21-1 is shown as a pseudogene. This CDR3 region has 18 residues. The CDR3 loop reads CASSKVVDLGQPKNIQYF. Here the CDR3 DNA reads TGTGCCAGCAGCAAAGTGGTGGATCTAGGACAGCCCAAAAACATTCAGTACTTC.

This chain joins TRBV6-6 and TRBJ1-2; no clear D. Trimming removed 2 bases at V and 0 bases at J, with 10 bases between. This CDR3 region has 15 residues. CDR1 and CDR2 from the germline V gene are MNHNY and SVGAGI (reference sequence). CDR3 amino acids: CASSYRQDSNYGYTF. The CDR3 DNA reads TGTGCCAGCAGTTACCGGCAGGATTCTAACTATGGCTACACCTTC.

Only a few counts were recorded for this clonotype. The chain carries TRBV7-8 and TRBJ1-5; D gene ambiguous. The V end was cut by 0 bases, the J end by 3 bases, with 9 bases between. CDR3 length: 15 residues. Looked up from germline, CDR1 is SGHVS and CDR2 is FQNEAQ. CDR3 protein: CASSLAASHNQPQHF. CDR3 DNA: TGTGCCAGCAGCTTAGCCGCCAGCCACAATCAGCCCCAGCATTTT.

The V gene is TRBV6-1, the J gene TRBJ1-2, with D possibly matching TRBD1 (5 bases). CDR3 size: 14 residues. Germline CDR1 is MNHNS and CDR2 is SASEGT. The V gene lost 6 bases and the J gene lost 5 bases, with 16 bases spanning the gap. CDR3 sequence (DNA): TGTGCCAGCAGGGAGGACACGGATCATTATGGCTACACCTTC. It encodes CASREDTDHYGYTF.

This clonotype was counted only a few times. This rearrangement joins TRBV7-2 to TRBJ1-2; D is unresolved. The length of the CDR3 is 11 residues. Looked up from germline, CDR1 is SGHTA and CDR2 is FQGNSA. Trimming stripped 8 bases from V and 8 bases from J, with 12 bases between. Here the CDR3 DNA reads TGTGCCAGCGTCTTGCCCAGGGGCTACACCTTC. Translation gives CASVLPRGYTF.